The 10 T cell receptor beta chains given below trace back to one sample, sequenced in a study of blood T cell repertoires in COVID-19. Measured with immunoSEQ multiplex PCR; TCRdb has only the in-frame clones, and not every one. The sample lists about 70,000 clones; 70% to 90% were seen once. Sequencing was done on a sample of peripheral blood. The receptor set was obtained from a man in his forties with COVID-19, enrolled during active disease.

A single count supports this clone. The chain joins TRBV15 to TRBJ2-7; D is undetermined. Germline CDR1 and CDR2: LNHNV and YYDKDF (reference sequence). Trimming left V 1 base short and J 6 bases short, with 16 bases between. CDR3 size: 15 residues. The CDR3 DNA reads as TGTGCCACCAGCAGAGGTTATGAGGATCCGTCCGAGCAGTACTTC. Translation: CATSRGYEDPSEQYF. Supplemented by reference TRBV15 and TRBJ2-7, the full variable domain reads DAMVIQNPRYQVTQFGKPVTLSCSQTLNHNVMYWYQQKSSQAPKLLFHYYDKDFNNEADTPDNFQSRRPNTSFCFLDIRSPGLGDTAMYLCATSRGYEDPSEQYFGPGTRLTVT.

This clone qualifies as medium-sized. The chain has TRBV4-1 and TRBJ2-5, with D perhaps TRBD2 (6 bases). Trimming left V 3 bases short and J 6 bases short, with 23 bases between. The CDR3 loop spans 17 amino acids. Germline CDR1 reads MGHRA; CDR2 reads YSYEKL. For the CDR3, the DNA is TGCGCCAGCAGCCAGCGAATGACTGAAGCGGGCAAGCAGACCCAGTACTTC. It encodes CASSQRMTEAGKQTQYF.

V is TRBV5-1 and J is TRBJ1-1; no definite D call. CDR1 is SGHRS, CDR2 YFSETQ, per germline. The CDR3 is 16 amino acids. Trimming left V 3 bases short and J 1 base short, with 16 bases between. The CDR3: CASSSVAAPSNTEAFF. The CDR3 DNA reads TGCGCCAGCAGCTCCGTGGCGGCCCCATCGAACACTGAAGCTTTCTTT.

The rearrangement links TRBV5-1 to TRBJ1-4; maybe TRBD1 (5 bases). V was pared by 0 bases and J by 7 bases, with 16 bases between. This CDR3 comprises 16 residues. In germline, CDR1 is SGHRS, CDR2 YFSETQ. The CDR3 sequence: CASSLDGGVSGEKLFF. CDR3 nucleotide sequence: TGCGCCAGCAGCTTGGACGGAGGGGTGTCTGGTGAAAAACTGTTTTTT.

The CDR3 loop reads CASMRQGRDGYTF. The CDR3 DNA reads TGTGCCAGCATGAGACAGGGGAGGGATGGCTACACCTTC. The gene calls are TRBV2 and TRBJ1-2; TRBD1 matches at 8 bases. The trim removed 7 bases at V and 6 bases at J, leaving 7 bases unmatched. Germline CDR1 SNHLY, CDR2 FYNNEI. The CDR3 length is 13 residues.

The chain combines TRBV2 with TRBJ1-5; 7 nucleotides match TRBD1. The V and J ends lost 5 bases and 5 bases, in that order; junction bases with no gene match: 9. The germline CDR1 and CDR2 sequences are SNHLY and FYNNEI. The CDR3 extends over 15 amino acids. CDR3 amino acids: CASSILQGYDQPQHF. The CDR3, as DNA: TGTGCCAGCAGTATTTTACAGGGGTATGATCAGCCCCAGCATTTT.

V gene TRBV11-3 combines with J gene TRBJ2-1; 10 nucleotides align to TRBD2. The CDR3 totals 18 residues. Germline loops: CDR1 SGHNT, CDR2 YENEEA. The V segment lost 0 bases and the J segment 5 bases; nucleotides outside the gene matches: 10. The CDR3 bases are TGTGCCAGCAGCTTAGAAGCCAGCGGGGGGGCCCCCGACAATGAGCAGTTCTTC. This translates into CASSLEASGGAPDNEQFF.

The chain employs TRBV19 and TRBJ1-3; D is unresolved. CDR3 length: 13 residues. Germline V lookup: CDR1 LNHDA, CDR2 SQIVND (reference sequence). V was trimmed by 7 bases and J by 2 bases, leaving 9 bases between them. CDR3 nucleotides: TGTGCCAGTACCGTGGAGACTGGAAACACCATATATTTT. Residues: CASTVETGNTIYF.

V gene TRBV27 combines with J gene TRBJ1-1; unclear D gene. Germline V gene lookup returns CDR1 MNHEY and CDR2 SMNVEV (reference sequence). The germline V and J ends were trimmed by 5 bases and 5 bases, with 15 bases remaining between them. The CDR3 extends over 14 amino acids. CDR3: CASSGRSGETEAFF. The CDR3 coding sequence is TGTGCCAGCAGTGGTAGGAGTGGAGAGACTGAAGCTTTCTTT.

CDR3 nucleotide sequence: TGTGCCATCAGAGGACAGGGAAATAATTCACCCCTCCACTTT. It codes for CAIRGQGNNSPLHF. The chain employs TRBV10-3 and TRBJ1-6; the match to TRBD1 covers 8 bases. Trimming cost V 6 bases and J 5 bases; bases outside gene matches: 3. This CDR3 has 14 residues. Germline CDR1 ENHRY, CDR2 SYGVKD.